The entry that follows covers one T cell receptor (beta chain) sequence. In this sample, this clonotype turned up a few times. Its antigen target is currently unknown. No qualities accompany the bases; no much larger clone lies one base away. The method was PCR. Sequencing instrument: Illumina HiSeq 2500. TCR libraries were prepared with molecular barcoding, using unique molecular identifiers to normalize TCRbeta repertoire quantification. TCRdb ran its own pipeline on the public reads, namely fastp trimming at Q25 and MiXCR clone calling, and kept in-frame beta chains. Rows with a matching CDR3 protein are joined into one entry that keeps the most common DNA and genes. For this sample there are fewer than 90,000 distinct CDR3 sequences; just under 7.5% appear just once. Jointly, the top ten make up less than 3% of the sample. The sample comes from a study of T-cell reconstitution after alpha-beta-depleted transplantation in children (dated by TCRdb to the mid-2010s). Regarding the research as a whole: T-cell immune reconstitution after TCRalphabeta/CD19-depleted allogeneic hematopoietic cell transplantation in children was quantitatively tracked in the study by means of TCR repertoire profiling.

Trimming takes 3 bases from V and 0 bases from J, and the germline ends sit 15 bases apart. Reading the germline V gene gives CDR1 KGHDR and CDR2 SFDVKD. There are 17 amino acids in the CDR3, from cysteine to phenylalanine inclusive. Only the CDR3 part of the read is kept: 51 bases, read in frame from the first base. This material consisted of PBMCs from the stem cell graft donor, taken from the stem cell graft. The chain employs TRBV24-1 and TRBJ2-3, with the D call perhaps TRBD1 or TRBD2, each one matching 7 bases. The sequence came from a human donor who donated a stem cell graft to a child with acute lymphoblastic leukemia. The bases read TGTGCCACCAGTGATCAGGGGGGGTCTCTAAGCACAGATACGCAGTATTTT. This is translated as CATSDQGGSLSTDTQYF.